The 23 T cell receptor beta chains presented below share a single source sample, sequenced in a study of PD-L1 blockade in urothelial cancer. Measured with immunoSEQ multiplex PCR; TCRdb has only the in-frame clones, and not every one. This table has about 72,000 clones, approximately 80% appearing once. The sequenced sample was PBMCs, obtained around atezolizumab (anti-PD-L1) treatment. The receptors come from a man between 65 and 79 years old with urothelial cancer.

This clone was seen more than once but under ten times. The chain combines TRBV27 with TRBJ2-7; 9 nucleotides agree with TRBD1. CDR1 MNHEY and CDR2 SMNVEV come from the germline V gene (reference sequence). J was trimmed by 1 base and V by 6 bases; bases with no gene match: 10. The CDR3 has 16 residues. CDR3: CASRRYGTGRSYEQYF. In DNA, the CDR3 is TGTGCCAGCAGACGCTACGGGACAGGGAGGTCCTACGAGCAGTACTTC.

The rearrangement links TRBV2 to TRBJ2-5, with 10 positions matching TRBD2. The end of the DNA fits TRBJ2-7 better, so the J call may be wrong. The CDR3 spans 13 residues. CDR1 is SNHLY, CDR2 FYNNEI, per germline. The CDR3 loop is CASRSGRAYEQYF. CDR3 nucleotides: TGTGCCAGCAGGAGCGGGAGGGCCTACGAGCAGTACTTC.

The chain employs TRBV7-2 and TRBJ2-5; 9 bases are a match to TRBD2. The V gene's germline CDR1 is SGHTA and CDR2 FQGNSA. Trimming took 2 bases from V and 3 from J; bases not matched to a gene: 7. CDR3 size: 16 residues. CDR3 sequence: CASSLTSLAGKETQYF. CDR3 nucleotides: TGTGCCAGCAGCTTAACGTCCCTAGCGGGGAAAGAGACCCAGTACTTC.

The chain has TRBV19 and TRBJ2-6; 9 bases line up with TRBD1. This CDR3 is 17 amino acids long. The germline CDR1 and CDR2 sequences are LNHDA and SQIVND (reference sequence). Trimming took 7 bases from V and 1 from J; bases not matched to a gene: 8. CDR3 DNA sequence: TGTGCCAGTATGTGGAGGACAGGGGTATCTGGGGCCAACGTCCTGACTTTC. Amino acid sequence: CASMWRTGVSGANVLTF.

This clone was detected only once. This chain joins TRBV28 and TRBJ2-2, with D possibly TRBD1 on 5 matching bases. The V and J ends lost 7 bases and 6 bases respectively, with 12 bases between them. CDR3 length equals 13 residues. Germline V gene lookup returns CDR1 MDHEN and CDR2 SYDVKM. CDR3 sequence: CASTLLRAGELFF. In nucleotides, the CDR3 is TGTGCCAGCACACTTCTCAGGGCCGGGGAGCTGTTTTTT.

This chain joins TRBV2 and TRBJ2-4, with a possible D match to TRBD1 (6 bases). Germline loops: CDR1 SNHLY, CDR2 FYNNEI. Trimming took 6 bases from V and 0 from J, leaving 18 bases between them. The CDR3 has 17 residues. CDR3 in DNA: TGTGCCAGCAGGGGGACGACAGGTGCCCTAGCCAAAAACATTCAGTACTTC. Amino acid sequence: CASRGTTGALAKNIQYF.

This clone showed up just a few times. This chain joins TRBV9 and TRBJ1-2; TRBD1 might be the D (6 bases). Between the trimmed V and J ends, which lost 4 bases and 4 bases, there was a span of 11 bases. This CDR3 comprises 13 residues. Per germline, CDR1 SGDLS and CDR2 YYNGEE. The CDR3 region is CASSLTTGYGYTF. CDR3 bases: TGTGCCAGCAGCCTCACGACAGGCTATGGCTACACCTTC.

This chain links TRBV5-1 with TRBJ2-1; 11 bases agree with TRBD2. Trimming removed 0 bases from V and 7 bases from J; junction bases left unmatched: 6. The CDR3 has 16 amino acids. Germline V CDR1 and CDR2: SGHRS, YFSETQ. This CDR3 reads CASSLALAGGRNEQFF. In DNA, the CDR3 is TGCGCCAGCAGCTTGGCGCTAGCGGGAGGTCGAAATGAGCAGTTCTTC.

The chain recombines TRBV2 with TRBJ1-1; D is unclear. V shed 4 bases and J shed 0 bases, with 6 bases lying between them. Germline CDR1 and CDR2: SNHLY and FYNNEI. The CDR3 has 13 amino acids. This chain's CDR3 is CASSGQMNTEAFF. The CDR3 coding sequence is TGTGCCAGCAGTGGACAAATGAACACTGAAGCTTTCTTT.

The chain joins TRBV19 to TRBJ2-3; the match to TRBD2 covers 12 bases. Germline CDR1 and CDR2: LNHDA and SQIVND (reference sequence). V gave up 2 bases and J gave up 5 bases; unmatched junction bases: 11. CDR3 length: 18 residues. The CDR3 DNA sequence: TGTGCCAGTAGTATATCCCGACTAGCGGGAGTAATGGGAGATACGCAGTATTTT. Protein product: CASSISRLAGVMGDTQYF.

This chain connects TRBV5-1 to TRBJ2-7; 8 bases fit TRBD2. Per the germline V gene, CDR1 is SGHRS and CDR2 is YFSETQ. The ends lost 0 bases at V and 2 bases at J; junction bases unmatched: 4. The CDR3 sequence is 15 residues long. Here the CDR3 reads CASSLELAGTYEQYF. As DNA, the CDR3 is TGCGCCAGCAGCTTGGAATTAGCGGGAACCTACGAGCAGTACTTC.

V usage is TRBV7-8 and J usage is TRBJ2-7; 7 bases fit TRBD2. J lost 3 bases, V lost 1 base, and 21 bases had no gene match. The CDR3 runs to 20 residues. CDR1 is SGHVS and CDR2 is FQNEAQ in the germline V gene. The CDR3 sequence: CASSLGLPSSGRNVGYEQYF. In DNA form, the CDR3 reads TGTGCCAGCAGCTTAGGTCTGCCCTCTAGCGGTCGTAACGTAGGCTACGAGCAGTACTTC. Combining the CDR3 with reference TRBV7-8 and TRBJ2-7 gives the whole variable domain GAGVSQSPRYKVAKRGQDVALRCDPISGHVSLFWYQQALGQGPEFLTYFQNEAQLDKSGLPSDRFFAERPEGSVSTLKIQRTQQEDSAVYLCASSLGLPSSGRNVGYEQYFGPGTRLTVT.

In its sample, this clone was seen a few times. J is TRBJ2-7 and V is TRBV29-1; no clear D. The V gene's germline CDR1 is SQVTM and CDR2 ANQGSEA. With 1 base removed from V and 2 bases from J, the gap between germline ends came to 6 bases. The CDR3 length is 12 residues. The CDR3 loop is CSVEGLTYEQYF. DNA for the CDR3: TGCAGCGTTGAAGGTCTAACCTACGAGCAGTACTTC.

The genes are TRBV25-1 and TRBJ2-1; tentative D call: TRBD1 (5 bases). Trimming shortened V by 2 bases and J by 8 bases, and 13 bases separated the two germline ends. Germline-derived CDR1 and CDR2 are MGHDK and SYGVNS. The CDR3 runs 14 residues. CDR3 DNA: TGTGCCAGCAGTGAAACGCTTCAGGGCGATGAGCAGTTCTTC. Protein product: CASSETLQGDEQFF. Full variable domain (outside the CDR3, taken from reference TRBV25-1 and TRBJ2-1): EADIYQTPRYLVIGTGKKITLECSQTMGHDKMYWYQQDPGMELHLIHYSYGVNSTEKGDLSSESTVSRIRTEHFPLTLESARPSHTSQYLCASSETLQGDEQFFGPGTRLTVL.

V gene TRBV5-1 combines with J gene TRBJ1-1; D is unresolved. The CDR3 has 15 residues. From germline, CDR1 is SGHRS and CDR2 YFSETQ. With 4 bases removed from V and 5 bases from J, the gap between germline ends came to 18 bases. The CDR3 coding sequence is TGCGCCAGCAGCCGGGCGGGGTCCCAGGCAACTGAAGCTTTCTTT. Protein sequence: CASSRAGSQATEAFF.

V gene TRBV5-1 combines with J gene TRBJ1-2, with D perhaps TRBD1 (6 bases). The CDR3 loop spans 11 amino acids. CDR1 and CDR2 from the germline V gene are SGHRS and YFSETQ. Trimming pared 4 bases from V and 7 bases from J, leaving 8 bases between. CDR3 loop: CASSTGFGYTF. CDR3 nucleotide sequence: TGCGCCAGCAGCACAGGGTTTGGCTACACCTTC.

The gene calls are TRBV7-2 and TRBJ2-3, with 8 positions matching TRBD1. This CDR3 is built from 14 residues. V lost 1 base, J lost 5 bases, and 2 bases stayed unmatched. Looked up from germline, CDR1 is SGHTA and CDR2 is FQGNSA. In DNA form, the CDR3 reads TGTGCCAGCAGCTTAGGGACAGGGAGAGATACGCAGTATTTT. Protein: CASSLGTGRDTQYF.

The V and J genes are TRBV6-6 and TRBJ1-2, with 10 bases identical to TRBD1. The CDR3 sequence is 15 residues long. Germline trimming cut 5 bases from V and 5 bases from J; bases unmatched to any gene: 8. Germline lookup yields CDR1 MNHNY and CDR2 SVGAGI (reference sequence). The CDR3 DNA reads TGTGCCAGCAGTGGGACAGGGGCCGCCCCTTATGGCTACACCTTC. Protein sequence: CASSGTGAAPYGYTF.

The chain recombines TRBV19 with TRBJ2-7; 10 nucleotides agree with TRBD2. The V gene end was trimmed by 2 bases and the J gene end by 5 bases; junction bases not matched to a gene: 6. Germline values: CDR1 LNHDA, CDR2 SQIVND (reference sequence). The length of the CDR3 is 15 residues. CDR3 sequence reads: CASSIMASGSHEQYF. The CDR3 DNA sequence: TGTGCCAGTAGTATAATGGCTAGCGGGAGTCACGAGCAGTACTTC. Together with reference TRBV19 and TRBJ2-7, the CDR3 gives the full variable domain: DGGITQSPKYLFRKEGQNVTLSCEQNLNHDAMYWYRQDPGQGLRLIYYSQIVNDFQKGDIAEGYSVSREKKESFPLTVTSAQKNPTAFYLCASSIMASGSHEQYFGPGTRLTVT.

V gene TRBV14 combines with J gene TRBJ2-3, with TRBD2 identical over 7 bases. Trimming cost V 1 base and J 5 bases; bases outside gene matches: 3. Germline assignment: CDR1 SGHDN and CDR2 FVKESK. The CDR3 loop spans 14 amino acids. CDR3 bases: TGTGCCAGCAGCCAAGTGGGCGGGGGAGATACGCAGTATTTT. It specifies CASSQVGGGDTQYF.

V and J are TRBV28 and TRBJ2-7; a weak D match, TRBD2 (6 bases). Germline-derived CDR1 and CDR2 are MDHEN and SYDVKM. V dropped 5 bases and J dropped 2 bases, with 13 bases sitting between them. The CDR3 loop spans 14 amino acids. The CDR3 sequence is CASSTGTFAYEQYF. CDR3 DNA: TGTGCCAGCAGTACCGGGACTTTCGCCTACGAGCAGTACTTC.

The gene calls are TRBV5-1 and TRBJ2-5, with D possibly being TRBD2 (6 bases). Trimming left V 3 bases short and J 1 base short, with 10 bases between. The CDR3 runs 14 residues. The germline V gene encodes CDR1 SGHRS and CDR2 YFSETQ. The CDR3 reads CASSSGLFQETQYF. The CDR3 DNA follows: TGCGCCAGCAGCTCAGGACTATTCCAAGAGACCCAGTACTTC.

This sequence joins TRBV10-3 and TRBJ2-2; the D gene is possibly TRBD1 (5 bases). V dropped 10 bases and J dropped 0 bases, with 9 bases sitting between them. The CDR3 has 13 residues. Germline V gene sequence: CDR1 ENHRY, CDR2 SYGVKD. CDR3 sequence reads: CATKTANTGELFF. CDR3 in DNA: TGTGCCACTAAGACAGCGAACACCGGGGAGCTGTTTTTT.